This TCR beta chain came from a study of identical twins' blood T cells. Findings and limits, study-wide: Top TCRbeta clonotypes were shared more with twin than unrelated donors.

The CDR3 runs 15 residues. Trimming removed 6 bases at V and 0 bases at J, with 16 bases between. Germline V gene data show CDR1 as DFQATT and CDR2 as SNEGSKA (reference sequence). At least ten counts were recorded for this clonotype. Its antigen remains unidentified. TCRdb itself ran the 5' RACE reads through MiXCR, one entry per CDR3 protein. Among 350,000 to 400,000 distinct CDR3 sequences listed, approximately 30% were seen once. V gene TRBV20-1 combines with J gene TRBJ2-3; the D gene is possibly TRBD2 (6 bases). The clonotype comes from a woman aged 18-55 years in good health. Sequenced sample: PBMCs. The CDR3 loop is CSARRLGSSTDTQYF. The DNA of the CDR3 is TGCAGTGCCCGTCGACTAGGCTCTAGCACAGATACGCAGTATTTT.